The 30 T cell receptor beta chains below were found in one sample sequenced in a study of blood T cell repertoires in COVID-19. Here immunoSEQ multiplex PCR was the method, and the copy in TCRdb shows in-frame clones only, minus some. The sample lists about 200,000 clones; about nine tenths were seen once. The sample consisted of peripheral blood. These receptor sequences come from a man between 18 and 29 years old with active or convalescent COVID-19.

The count of this clone is one. The chain links TRBV29-1 to TRBJ2-5; 8 bases are a match to TRBD2. CDR1 and CDR2 (germline): SQVTM, ANQGSEA. V shed 6 bases and J 1 base; nucleotides not matched to a gene: 1. This CDR3 has 12 residues. CDR3 loop: CSVTSGQETQYF. The DNA of the CDR3 is TGCAGCGTCACTAGCGGCCAAGAGACCCAGTACTTC. Full variable domain (missing parts from reference TRBV29-1 and TRBJ2-5): SAVISQKPSRDICQRGTSLTIQCQVDSQVTMMFWYRQQPGQSLTLIATANQGSEATYESGFVIDKFPISRPNLTFSTLTVSNMSPEDSSIYLCSVTSGQETQYFGPGTRLLVL.

Note on this clone: Other DNA variants within this sample encode the same CDR3. The V gene is TRBV5-1, the J gene TRBJ2-1, with a possible D match to TRBD2 (6 bases). V shed 0 bases and J shed 0 bases, with 7 bases lying between them. The CDR3 totals 15 residues. Looked up from germline, CDR1 is SGHRS and CDR2 is YFSETQ. The CDR3 sequence is CASSLGGDSYNEQFF. CDR3 DNA sequence: TGCGCCAGCAGCTTGGGCGGGGACTCCTACAATGAGCAGTTCTTC. Variable domain in full (rest from reference TRBV5-1 and TRBJ2-1): KAGVTQTPRYLIKTRGQQVTLSCSPISGHRSVSWYQQTPGQGLQFLFEYFSETQRNKGNFPGRFSGRQFSNSRSEMNVSTLELGDSALYLCASSLGGDSYNEQFFGPGTRLTVL.

The rearrangement links TRBV3-1 (or the pseudogene TRBV3-2) to TRBJ1-2, with D perhaps matching TRBD1 (6 bases). V gave up 3 bases and J gave up 4 bases, with 21 bases separating them. CDR3 length: 17 residues. Looked up from germline, CDR1 is LGHDT and CDR2 is YNNKEL (reference sequence). The CDR3 spells CASSQELHRAPGYGYTF. CDR3 sequence (DNA): TGTGCCAGCAGCCAGGAACTCCACAGGGCCCCGGGCTATGGCTACACCTTC.

The chain joins TRBV4-1 to TRBJ2-7; 8 bases match TRBD2. With 2 bases clipped from V and 2 bases from J, the junction kept 5 bases outside the gene matches. The CDR3 extends over 15 amino acids. Germline CDR1 and CDR2: MGHRA and YSYEKL. Here the CDR3 reads CASSQQLAAPYEQYF. CDR3 bases: TGCGCCAGCAGCCAACAACTAGCGGCCCCCTACGAGCAGTACTTC.

The rearrangement uses TRBV7-2 and TRBJ1-1, with TRBD1 as a possible D gene (5 bases). The CDR3 sequence is 13 residues long. CDR1 and CDR2 (germline): SGHTA, FQGNSA. Trimming took off 5 bases at V and 3 bases at J, with 10 bases between the two ends. Written as DNA, the CDR3 is TGTGCCAGCAGCGTCGGGGGGTACACTGAAGCTTTCTTT. It translates to CASSVGGYTEAFF.

This clone was found once. V and J are TRBV12-5 and TRBJ1-2, with D tentatively TRBD1 (5 bases). CDR1 and CDR2 from the germline V gene are LGHNT and FRNRAP. This CDR3 region has 15 residues. The DNA of the CDR3 is TGTGCAGAGGTTAGAGGCAGGGTTGGGCACTATGGCTACACCTTC. Translated: CAEVRGRVGHYGYTF.

V gene TRBV29-1 combines with J gene TRBJ2-1, with D maybe TRBD1 (6 bases). Germline V gene lookup returns CDR1 SQVTM and CDR2 ANQGSEA. With 3 bases removed from V and 8 bases from J, the gap between germline ends came to 8 bases. This CDR3 spans 11 amino acids. In DNA, the CDR3 is TGCAGCGTTGAGTGGACAGATGAGCAGTTCTTC. This encodes CSVEWTDEQFF.

J is TRBJ1-4 and V is TRBV6-5, with TRBD1 matching 10 bases. CDR3 length equals 15 residues. The V gene end was trimmed by 6 bases and the J gene end by 8 bases; junction bases not matched to a gene: 9. Germline lookup yields CDR1 MNHEY and CDR2 SVGAGI. This CDR3 is CASSRDRGVREKLFF. CDR3 sequence (DNA): TGTGCCAGCAGCCGGGACAGGGGTGTGAGGGAAAAACTGTTTTTT.

The J gene is TRBJ1-2, the V gene TRBV2; D remains ambiguous. V was pared by 4 bases and J by 6 bases, with 12 bases between. The CDR3 extends over 13 amino acids. Looked up from germline, CDR1 is SNHLY and CDR2 is FYNNEI. As DNA, the CDR3 is TGTGCCAGCAGTGTAGAGCATAGCAATGGCTACACCTTC. Translating it yields CASSVEHSNGYTF.

The chain links TRBV19 to TRBJ1-5, with D hard to call. The V gene lost 3 bases and the J gene lost 4 bases, with 10 bases spanning the gap. The CDR3 covers 14 residues. Germline CDR1 reads LNHDA; CDR2 reads SQIVND (reference sequence). CDR3 residues: CASSMTGLNQPQHF. In nucleotides, the CDR3 is TGTGCCAGTAGTATGACGGGATTAAATCAGCCCCAGCATTTT.

The chain employs TRBV5-1 and TRBJ2-5; D possibly corresponds to TRBD2 (5 bases). V lost 2 bases and J 2 bases, leaving 10 bases between the germline ends. CDR1 and CDR2 (germline): SGHRS, YFSETQ. The CDR3 is 14 residues long. CDR3 sequence reads: CASSFTRSQETQYF. The CDR3 region has the DNA TGCGCCAGCAGCTTTACTAGATCACAAGAGACCCAGTACTTC.

The chain couples TRBV15 to TRBJ1-5; tentative D call: TRBD1 (5 bases). Germline V gene sequence: CDR1 LNHNV, CDR2 YYDKDF (reference sequence). There are 19 residues in the CDR3. The ends were cut back, 1 base at V and 1 base at J, with 20 bases in the middle. Here the CDR3 reads CATSRGADGGTRSNQPQHF. The CDR3 DNA is TGTGCCACCAGCAGAGGAGCAGACGGGGGGACTCGCAGCAATCAGCCCCAGCATTTT.

The chain has TRBV6-6 and TRBJ2-4, with no clear D. CDR1 and CDR2 from the germline V gene are MNHNY and SVGAGI (reference sequence). The CDR3 has 15 amino acids. The V end lost 5 bases, the J end lost 6 bases, and 17 bases lay between the germline ends. In DNA form, the CDR3 reads TGTGCCAGCAGTGAGTACACGGAGCCATTAAACATTCAGTACTTC. Its protein is CASSEYTEPLNIQYF.

The chain has TRBV30 and TRBJ1-5; 8 bases agree with TRBD1. CDR3 length: 13 amino acids. Germline-derived CDR1 and CDR2 are GTSNPN and SVGIG (reference sequence). With 5 bases clipped from V and 6 bases from J, the junction kept 6 bases outside the gene matches. The CDR3 DNA is TGTGCCTGGGGCGGACAGGGAACTCAGCCCCAGCATTTT. This encodes CAWGGQGTQPQHF. The whole variable domain, remainder taken from reference TRBV30 and TRBJ1-5, is SQTIHQWPATLVQPVGSPLSLECTVEGTSNPNLYWYRQAAGRGLQLLFYSVGIGQISSEVPQNLSASRPQDRQFILSSKKLLLSDSGFYLCAWGGQGTQPQHFGDGTRLSIL.

The chain is built from TRBV11-3 and TRBJ1-3, with D maybe TRBD1 (5 bases). CDR1 and CDR2 (germline): SGHNT, YENEEA. V shed 5 bases and J shed 3 bases, with 11 bases lying between them. The CDR3 length is 14 residues. Written as DNA, the CDR3 is TGTGCCAGCAGCCCCGGGGGAAATGGAAACACCATATATTTT. This encodes CASSPGGNGNTIYF.

V is TRBV6-2 or TRBV6-3 and J is TRBJ1-1; D uncertain. CDR3 size: 14 residues. In germline, CDR1 is MNHEY, CDR2 SVGEGT. The V end lost 5 bases, the J end lost 5 bases, and 15 bases lay between the germline ends. Here the CDR3 DNA reads TGTGCCAGCAGTCCCAGGTTGGCGCGTACTGAAGCTTTCTTT. This encodes CASSPRLARTEAFF.

A word on this clone: The sample has other DNA sequences that encode this CDR3 too. V and J are TRBV30 and TRBJ1-1, with 8 bases lining up with TRBD1. The CDR3 consists of 13 residues. Germline loops: CDR1 GTSNPN, CDR2 SVGIG (reference sequence). The V gene end was trimmed by 3 bases and the J gene end by 4 bases; junction bases not matched to a gene: 4. The DNA for the CDR3 is TGTGCCTGGAGGGGGACAGGACGCACTGAAGCTTTCTTT. Amino acid sequence: CAWRGTGRTEAFF.

This chain joins TRBV7-8 and TRBJ1-2; D perhaps matches TRBD1 (5 bases). Trimming pared 5 bases from V and 7 bases from J, leaving 32 bases between. Germline V CDR1 and CDR2: SGHVS, FQNEAQ. CDR3 length equals 19 residues. CDR3 amino acids: CASSPRGGKGTFLLGGYTF. In nucleotides, the CDR3 is TGTGCCAGCAGCCCAAGGGGTGGTAAGGGGACTTTCCTCCTCGGTGGCTACACCTTC.

This clone was found a few times. The rearrangement uses TRBV6-5 and TRBJ2-7; 7 bases match TRBD1. CDR1 MNHEY and CDR2 SVGAGI come from the germline V gene. V shed 6 bases, J shed 6 bases, and the junction held 14 bases outside the gene matches. The CDR3 covers 15 residues. CDR3 protein: CASRDLKGAVAEQYF. CDR3 nucleotide sequence: TGTGCCAGCAGGGACTTAAAGGGGGCTGTTGCCGAGCAGTACTTC.

In DNA, the CDR3 is TGCGCCAGCAGCCAAGCGTACGGATGGGGAGGGCAGGTGCTAGCGGGAACAGATACGCAGTATTTT. It is translated as CASSQAYGWGGQVLAGTDTQYF. V usage is TRBV4-3 and J usage is TRBJ2-3; 9 nucleotides match TRBD2. V lost 1 base to trimming and J lost 3 bases; unmatched junction nucleotides: 23. The CDR3 totals 22 residues. Germline V CDR1 and CDR2: LGHNA, YSLEER.

The CDR3: CASSERGGSYEQYF. The CDR3 region has the DNA TGTGCCAGCAGTGAAAGGGGCGGCTCCTACGAGCAGTACTTC. The chain couples TRBV6-1 to TRBJ2-7; a weak D match, TRBD1 (5 bases). The V gene's germline CDR1 is MNHNS and CDR2 SASEGT. V was pared by 2 bases and J by 0 bases, with 8 bases between. This CDR3 spans 14 amino acids.

The rearrangement uses TRBV7-6 and TRBJ2-1; D is possibly TRBD2 (6 bases). Trimming took 1 base from V and 5 from J, leaving 15 bases between them. CDR3 size: 16 residues. CDR1 is SGHVS and CDR2 is FNYEAQ in the germline V gene. This CDR3 reads CASSLGGRGIHNEQFF. CDR3 nucleotide sequence: TGTGCCAGCAGCTTAGGGGGTCGGGGGATTCACAATGAGCAGTTCTTC.

This chain links TRBV25-1 with TRBJ1-2, with 9 positions matching TRBD1. The length of the CDR3 is 15 residues. Trimming took 4 bases from V and 3 from J; bases not matched to a gene: 6. Looked up from germline, CDR1 is MGHDK and CDR2 is SYGVNS. CDR3 in amino acids: CASSGDRVRDYGYTF. The CDR3 coding sequence is TGTGCCAGCAGTGGGGACAGGGTCAGGGACTATGGCTACACCTTC.

This chain uses TRBV9 with TRBJ1-5; 7 bases line up with TRBD1. V lost 2 bases, J lost 1 base, and 0 bases stayed unmatched. This CDR3 region has 14 residues. Germline CDR1 reads SGDLS; CDR2 reads YYNGEE. The CDR3 coding sequence is TGTGCCAGCAGCGTGGGACAGAGCAATCAGCCCCAGCATTTT. Translation gives CASSVGQSNQPQHF.

In nucleotides, the CDR3 is TGTGCCAGCAGTGTAACGACAGATGGCTATGGCTACACCTTC. Protein product: CASSVTTDGYGYTF. V and J are TRBV2 and TRBJ1-2, with D possibly being TRBD1 (5 bases). Trimming took off 4 bases at V and 4 bases at J, with 13 bases between the two ends. The CDR3 has 14 amino acids. Germline V lookup: CDR1 SNHLY, CDR2 FYNNEI.

This chain uses TRBV2 with TRBJ2-2; weak D call: TRBD2 (6 bases). V lost 6 bases, J lost 2 bases, and 13 bases lay in between. Germline loops: CDR1 SNHLY, CDR2 FYNNEI. The CDR3 runs to 15 residues. The DNA for the CDR3 is TGTGCCAGCAGCTCCGGGACTCACAACACCGGGGAGCTGTTTTTT. It specifies CASSSGTHNTGELFF.

The chain uses TRBV5-4 and TRBJ1-1; D perhaps matches TRBD1 (6 bases). Trimming pared 4 bases from V and 3 bases from J, leaving 16 bases between. Germline assignment: CDR1 SGHNT and CDR2 YYREEE (reference sequence). CDR3 length: 15 amino acids. CDR3: CASSPVQGFDTEAFF. As DNA, the CDR3 is TGTGCCAGCAGCCCCGTACAGGGATTTGACACTGAAGCTTTCTTT.

This clone turned up a few times. The chain is built from TRBV19 and TRBJ1-1; D gene uncertain. This CDR3 has 13 amino acids. The germline V gene encodes CDR1 LNHDA and CDR2 SQIVND (reference sequence). Trimming removed 7 bases from V and 0 bases from J, with 9 bases in between. The CDR3 here is CASTSTLNTEAFF. In nucleotides, the CDR3 is TGTGCCAGTACGAGCACCTTGAACACTGAAGCTTTCTTT.

The chain couples TRBV6-2 or TRBV6-3 to TRBJ1-5; 8 bases are a match to TRBD1. CDR3 length: 13 amino acids. Germline CDR1 reads MNHEY; CDR2 reads SVGEGT. V shed 5 bases, J shed 5 bases, and the junction held 2 bases outside the gene matches. The CDR3 here is CASSTDRDQPQHF. The CDR3 DNA follows: TGTGCCAGCAGTACGGACAGGGATCAGCCCCAGCATTTT.

The chain is built from TRBV6-5 and TRBJ2-5; TRBD2 agrees at 10 bases. The CDR3 runs to 16 residues. V gave up 4 bases and J gave up 2 bases; unmatched junction bases: 7. Per germline, CDR1 MNHEY and CDR2 SVGAGI. The CDR3 here is CASSSQGLAEQETQYF. CDR3 coding DNA: TGTGCCAGCAGTTCCCAAGGACTAGCGGAACAAGAGACCCAGTACTTC.